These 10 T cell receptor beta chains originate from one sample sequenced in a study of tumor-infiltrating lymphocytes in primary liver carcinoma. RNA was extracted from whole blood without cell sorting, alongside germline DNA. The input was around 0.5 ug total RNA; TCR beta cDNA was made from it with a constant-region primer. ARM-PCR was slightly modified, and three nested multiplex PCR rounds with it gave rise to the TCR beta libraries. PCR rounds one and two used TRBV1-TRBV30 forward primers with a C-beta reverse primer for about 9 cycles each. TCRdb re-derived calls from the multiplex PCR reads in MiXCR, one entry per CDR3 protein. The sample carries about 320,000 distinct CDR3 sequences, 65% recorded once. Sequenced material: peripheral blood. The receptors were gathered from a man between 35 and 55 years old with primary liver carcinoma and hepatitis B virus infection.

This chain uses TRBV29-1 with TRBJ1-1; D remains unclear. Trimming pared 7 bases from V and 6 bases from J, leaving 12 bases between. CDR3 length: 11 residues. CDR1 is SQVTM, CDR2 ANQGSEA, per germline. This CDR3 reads CSAEPNAEAFF. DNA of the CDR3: TGCAGCGCCGAACCTAACGCTGAAGCTTTCTTT. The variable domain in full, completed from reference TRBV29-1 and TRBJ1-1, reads SAVISQKPSRDICQRGTSLTIQCQVDSQVTMMFWYRQQPGQSLTLIATANQGSEATYESGFVIDKFPISRPNLTFSTLTVSNMSPEDSSIYLCSAEPNAEAFFGQGTRLTVV.

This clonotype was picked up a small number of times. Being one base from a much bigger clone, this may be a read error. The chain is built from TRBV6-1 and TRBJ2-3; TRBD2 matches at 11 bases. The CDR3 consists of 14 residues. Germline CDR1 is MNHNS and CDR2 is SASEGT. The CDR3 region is CVSSVAGGSDTQYF. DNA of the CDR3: TGTGTCAGCAGTGTAGCGGGAGGGTCAGATACGCAGTATTTT.

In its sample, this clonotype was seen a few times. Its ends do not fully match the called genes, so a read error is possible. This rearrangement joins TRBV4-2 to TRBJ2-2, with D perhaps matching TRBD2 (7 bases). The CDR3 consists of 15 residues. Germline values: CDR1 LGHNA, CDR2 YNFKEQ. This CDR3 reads CVSSQLAGAPGELFF. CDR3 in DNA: TGTGTCAGCAGCCAATTGGCGGGGGCGCCCGGGGAGCTCTTTTTT.

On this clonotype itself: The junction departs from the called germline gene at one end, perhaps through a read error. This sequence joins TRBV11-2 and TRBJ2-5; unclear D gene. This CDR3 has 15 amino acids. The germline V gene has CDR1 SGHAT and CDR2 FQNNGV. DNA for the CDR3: TGTGTCAGCAGCCCCGTCGGGTTAGTCCCAGACACCCAGTACTTC. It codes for CVSSPVGLVPDTQYF.

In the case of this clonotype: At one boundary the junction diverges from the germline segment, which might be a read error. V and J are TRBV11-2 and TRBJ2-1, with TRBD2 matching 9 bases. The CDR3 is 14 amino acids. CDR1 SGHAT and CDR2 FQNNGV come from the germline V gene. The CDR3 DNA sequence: TGTGTCAGCAGCCGCCGGACTAGCGAGGATTGGGGGTTCTTC. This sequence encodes CVSSRRTSEDWGFF.

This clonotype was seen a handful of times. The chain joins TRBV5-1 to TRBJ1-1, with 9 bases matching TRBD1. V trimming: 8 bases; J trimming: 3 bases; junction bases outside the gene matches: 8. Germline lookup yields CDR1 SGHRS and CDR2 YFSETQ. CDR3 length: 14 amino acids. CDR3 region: CASGRDRGDTEAFF. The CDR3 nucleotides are TGCGCCAGTGGTCGCGACAGGGGGGACACTGAAGCTTTCTTT.

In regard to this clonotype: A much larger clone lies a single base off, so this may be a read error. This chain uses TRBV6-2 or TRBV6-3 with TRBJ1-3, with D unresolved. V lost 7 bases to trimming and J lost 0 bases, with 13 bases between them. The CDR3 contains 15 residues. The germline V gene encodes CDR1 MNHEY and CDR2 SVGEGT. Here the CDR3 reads CASTSPVRSGNTIYF. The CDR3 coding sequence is TGTGCCAGCACCTCGCCCGTCCGCTCTGGAAACACCATATATTTT.

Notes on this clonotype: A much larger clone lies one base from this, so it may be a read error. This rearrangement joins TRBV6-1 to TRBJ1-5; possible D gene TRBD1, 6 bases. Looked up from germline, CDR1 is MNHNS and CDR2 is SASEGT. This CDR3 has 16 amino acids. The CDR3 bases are TGTGCCAGCAGCCTTGTGGGGGCGCAGAGCAATGAGCCCCAGCATTTT. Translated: CASSLVGAQSNEPQHF.

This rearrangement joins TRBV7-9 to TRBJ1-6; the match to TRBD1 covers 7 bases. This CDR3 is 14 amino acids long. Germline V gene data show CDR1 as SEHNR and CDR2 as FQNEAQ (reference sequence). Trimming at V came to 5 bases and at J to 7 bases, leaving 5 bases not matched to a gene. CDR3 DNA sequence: TGTGCCAGCAGCCGACAGGGTAGGAATTCACCCCTCCACTTT. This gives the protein CASSRQGRNSPLHF.

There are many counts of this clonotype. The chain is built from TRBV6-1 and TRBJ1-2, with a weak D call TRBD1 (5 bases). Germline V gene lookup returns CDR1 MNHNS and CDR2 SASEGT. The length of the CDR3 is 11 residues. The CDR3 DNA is TGTGTGGGGGTGTCTAACTATGGCTACACCTTC. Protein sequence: CVGVSNYGYTF.